This T cell receptor beta chain was found in a study of technical replicates of blood from several donors. Germline V gene sequence: CDR1 MDHEN, CDR2 SYDVKM. With 5 bases removed from V and 5 bases from J, the gap between germline ends came to 13 bases. This CDR3 has 14 residues. Profiled with immunoSEQ multiplex PCR; TCRdb holds only in-frame clones, not every one. The repertoire holds about 70,000 clones, with nearly 99% as singletons. Sequencing input: T cells isolated from PBMCs. The chain recombines TRBV28 with TRBJ1-5; D is unresolved. This receptor was taken from a human donor in good health. This CDR3 is CASSTPTNYQPQHF. The CDR3, as DNA: TGTGCCAGCAGTACCCCAACAAATTATCAGCCCCAGCATTTT.